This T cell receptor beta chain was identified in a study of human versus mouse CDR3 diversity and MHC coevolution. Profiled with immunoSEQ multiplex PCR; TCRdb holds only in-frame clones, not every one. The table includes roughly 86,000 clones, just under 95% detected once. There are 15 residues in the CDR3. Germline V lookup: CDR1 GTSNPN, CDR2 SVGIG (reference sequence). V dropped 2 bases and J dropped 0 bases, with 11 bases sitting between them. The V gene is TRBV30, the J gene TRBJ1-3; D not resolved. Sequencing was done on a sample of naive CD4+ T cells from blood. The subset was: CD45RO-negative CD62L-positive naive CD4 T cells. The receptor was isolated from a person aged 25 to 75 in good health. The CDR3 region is CAWSYDFSSGNTIYF. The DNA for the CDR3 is TGTGCCTGGAGTTACGACTTTAGCTCTGGAAACACCATATATTTT. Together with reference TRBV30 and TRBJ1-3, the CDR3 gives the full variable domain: SQTIHQWPATLVQPVGSPLSLECTVEGTSNPNLYWYRQAAGRGLQLLFYSVGIGQISSEVPQNLSASRPQDRQFILSSKKLLLSDSGFYLCAWSYDFSSGNTIYFGEGSWLTVV.